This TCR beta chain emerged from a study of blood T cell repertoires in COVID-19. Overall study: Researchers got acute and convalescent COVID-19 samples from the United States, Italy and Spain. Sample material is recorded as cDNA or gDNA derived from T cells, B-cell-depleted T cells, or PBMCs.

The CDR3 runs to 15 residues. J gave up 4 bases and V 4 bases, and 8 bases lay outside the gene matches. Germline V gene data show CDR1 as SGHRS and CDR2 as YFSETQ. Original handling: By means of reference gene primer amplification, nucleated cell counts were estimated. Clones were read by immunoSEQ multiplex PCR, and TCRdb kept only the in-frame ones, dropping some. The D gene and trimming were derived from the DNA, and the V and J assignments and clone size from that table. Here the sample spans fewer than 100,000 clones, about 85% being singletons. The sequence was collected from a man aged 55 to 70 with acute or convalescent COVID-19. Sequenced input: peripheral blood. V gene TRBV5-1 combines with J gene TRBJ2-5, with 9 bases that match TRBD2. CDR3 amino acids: CASSLDSGRRETQYF. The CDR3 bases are TGCGCCAGCAGCCTGGACAGCGGGAGGAGAGAGACCCAGTACTTC.